This T cell receptor beta chain was retrieved from a study of molecular identifiers for immune sequencing clone quantification. This clonotype was detected many times. TCRdb itself ran the PCR reads through MiXCR, one entry per CDR3 protein. The profile shows around 82,000 distinct CDR3 sequences, 19% of them singletons. V lost 4 bases to trimming and J lost 3 bases, with 12 bases between them. The CDR3 consists of 15 residues. V is TRBV12-3 or TRBV12-4 and J is TRBJ1-4, with D unresolved. The sequencing input was naive CD8+ T cells from blood, with Jurkat cell RNA spiked in. Sample subset: FACS-sorted CD8+CD4-CCR7+CD45RA+ naive T cells. This clonotype originated in a human donor in good health. Some libraries in this study had Jurkat cell RNA spiked in. CDR3 DNA: TGTGCCAGCAGTTGGGGAGGGAGGGCTAATGAAAAACTGTTTTTT. This codes for CASSWGGRANEKLFF.